This T cell receptor beta chain was captured by sequencing in a study of cytomegalovirus exposure and HLA in healthy donors. Study results and limitations: Later analysis identified 15,000 to 20,000 TCR beta sequences associated with HLA alleles, using a false discovery rate threshold of 0.05. When a later analysis was performed, an Asian-associated ancestry cluster reportedly had fewer N-insertions than the approximately 680-donor mean. A previous analysis found most TCR beta V segments productive roughly 87% or roughly 30% of the time.

The primer mix had 60 Vbeta and 13 Jbeta primers. Study processing details: In a later analysis, 79 million or so unique TCR beta chains included roughly 11 million shared by two or more donors. Assay used: immunoSEQ multiplex PCR; TCRdb lists only in-frame clones, some missing. The DNA gave D and trimming, while V, J and clone size come from that table. Of 150,000 or so clones in the sample, approximately 80% were seen once. About this clone: Its target is unknown.

There are 19 residues in the CDR3. The germline V gene encodes CDR1 LGHNA and CDR2 YNFKEQ. V was clipped by 6 bases and J by 0 bases; unmatched bases: 13. Source material: PBMCs. This TCR derives from a woman between 40 and 55 years old in good health and CMV-seronegative. The genes are TRBV4-2 and TRBJ1-6; 8 bases map to TRBD1. CDR3 nucleotides: TGTGCCAGCAGTCGGGGACAGGCGGGAGTTGGCTCCTATAATTCACCCCTCCACTTT. Translated, it gives CASSRGQAGVGSYNSPLHF.